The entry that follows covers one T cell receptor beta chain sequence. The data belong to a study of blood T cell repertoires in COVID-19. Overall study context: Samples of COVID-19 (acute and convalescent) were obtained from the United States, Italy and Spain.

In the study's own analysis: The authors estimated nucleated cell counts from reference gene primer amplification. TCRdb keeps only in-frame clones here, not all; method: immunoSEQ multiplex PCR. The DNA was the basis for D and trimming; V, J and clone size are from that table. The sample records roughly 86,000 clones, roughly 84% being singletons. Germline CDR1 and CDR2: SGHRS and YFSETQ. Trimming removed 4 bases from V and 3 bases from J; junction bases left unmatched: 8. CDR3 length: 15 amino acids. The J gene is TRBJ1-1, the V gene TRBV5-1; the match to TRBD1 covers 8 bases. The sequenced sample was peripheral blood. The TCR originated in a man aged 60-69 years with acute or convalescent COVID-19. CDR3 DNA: TGCGCCAGCAGCACAACCGGGACAGGAGACACTGAAGCTTTCTTT. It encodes CASSTTGTGDTEAFF.